This TCR beta chain was sequenced for a study of blood T cell repertoires in COVID-19. Across the whole study: T cells, B-cell-depleted T cells, or PBMCs supplied cDNA or gDNA.

Original methodology: Counts of nucleated cells, estimated from reference gene primer amplification, were obtained. Measured with immunoSEQ multiplex PCR; TCRdb has only the in-frame clones, and not every one. The D gene and trimming were derived from the DNA, and the V and J assignments and clone size from that table. This sample carries 170,000 or so clones, roughly 87% of them seen once, and the ten largest clones take approximately 6.5%. Allocation to cohorts depended on clinical history reported by the participants. For recovered donors of Cohort 3, there were two negative PCRs, clearance, or symptom resolution. Trimming pared 5 bases from V and 0 bases from J, leaving 8 bases between. Germline-derived CDR1 and CDR2 are MNHEY and SVGAGI. The CDR3 has 14 amino acids.

Source material: PBMCs or T cells enriched from blood (not recorded which). The origin of this receptor is a woman in her fifties or sixties who had recovered from COVID-19. This rearrangement joins TRBV6-5 to TRBJ1-5, with D perhaps TRBD1 (6 bases). The DNA for the CDR3 is TGTGCCAGCAGTCTAGGGGGTAGCAATCAGCCCCAGCATTTT. Amino acid sequence: CASSLGGSNQPQHF.